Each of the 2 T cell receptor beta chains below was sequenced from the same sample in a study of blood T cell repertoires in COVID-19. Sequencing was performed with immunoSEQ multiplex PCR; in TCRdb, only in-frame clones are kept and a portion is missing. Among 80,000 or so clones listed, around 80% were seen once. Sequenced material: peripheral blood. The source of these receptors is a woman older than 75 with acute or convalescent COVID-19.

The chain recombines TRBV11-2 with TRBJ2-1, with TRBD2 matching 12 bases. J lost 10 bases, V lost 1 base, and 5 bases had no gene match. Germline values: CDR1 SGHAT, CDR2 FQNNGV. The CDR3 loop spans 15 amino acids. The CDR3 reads CASSLGLAGAGEQFF. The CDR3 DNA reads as TGTGCCAGCAGCTTAGGACTAGCGGGGGCGGGAGAGCAGTTCTTC.

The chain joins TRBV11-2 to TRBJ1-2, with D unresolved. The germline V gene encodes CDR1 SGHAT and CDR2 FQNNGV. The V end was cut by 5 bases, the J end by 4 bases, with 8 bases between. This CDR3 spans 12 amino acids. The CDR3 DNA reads TGTGCCAGCAGCCTAACTGCCTATGGCTACACCTTC. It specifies CASSLTAYGYTF.